This TCR beta chain was documented in a study of T cell repertoires in cytomegalovirus infection (dated by TCRdb to between 2018 and 2020). Study-level background: Because public TCR beta signatures pointed to carriage of CMV infection together with the matching HLA type, the HLA type of each donor mattered for the analysis.

Worth noting for this clonotype: It has no known antigen specificity. Base qualities are not at hand, and no much larger clone is one base apart.

The CDR3 measures 15 amino acids from cysteine to phenylalanine. The kept DNA is CDR3 alone, 45 bases in frame from the first base. Relative to germline, V is 6 bases shorter and J is 0 bases shorter, with 18 bases between their ends. CDR1 DFQATT and CDR2 SNEGSKA were looked up in the germline V gene (reference sequence). The paper's findings and limits, for the study overall: Carriers of CMV infection plus the relevant HLA type were discriminated by the cumulative frequency of public TCR beta family members in the study cohort and in an independent approximately 360-donor cohort. The ex vivo response was dominated by HLA-C-restricted CMV-specific TCR beta clonotypes, which also provided the single most frequent clonotype in two of eight donors.

Sequencing used an Illumina HiSeq 1500. In-frame beta chains were kept once TCRdb had trimmed the public reads at Q25 with fastp and called clones with MiXCR. Rows are combined by CDR3 protein, so each entry shows the most common genes and DNA. In this sample the table shows 300,000 to 400,000 distinct CDR3 sequences, 18% of which occur a single time. 8.5% to 10% of the sample is taken by the ten largest. The TCR sequence derives from a human donor in good health (CMV status not recorded). Some clones in this sample may be carry-over from other donors' samples. The V gene is TRBV20-1 and the J gene is TRBJ2-7; the D gene is perhaps TRBD1, on 6 matching bases. The sample was PBMCs. The CDR3 loop reads CSADRGRTDSYEQYF. The nucleotide sequence is given as TGCAGTGCGGACCGAGGACGGACAGACTCCTACGAGCAGTACTTC.